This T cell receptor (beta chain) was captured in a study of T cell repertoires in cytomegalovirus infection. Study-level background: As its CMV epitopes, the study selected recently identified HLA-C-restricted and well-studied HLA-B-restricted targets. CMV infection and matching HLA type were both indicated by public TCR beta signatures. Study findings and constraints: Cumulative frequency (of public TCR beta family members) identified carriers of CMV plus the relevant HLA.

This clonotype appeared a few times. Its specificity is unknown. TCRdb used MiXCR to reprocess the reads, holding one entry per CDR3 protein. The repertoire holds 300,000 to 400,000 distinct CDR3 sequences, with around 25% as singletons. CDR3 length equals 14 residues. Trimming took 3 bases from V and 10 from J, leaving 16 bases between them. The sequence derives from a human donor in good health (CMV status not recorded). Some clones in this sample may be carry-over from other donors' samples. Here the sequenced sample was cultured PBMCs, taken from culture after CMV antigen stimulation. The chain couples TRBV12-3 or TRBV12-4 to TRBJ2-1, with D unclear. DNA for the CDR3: TGTGCCAGCAGTTTTTCCGGCCCCCTGGAGGAGCAGTTCTTC. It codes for CASSFSGPLEEQFF.